Presented here are 23 T cell receptor beta chains from one specimen sequenced in a study of cytomegalovirus exposure and HLA in healthy donors. PCR employed 60 Vbeta and 13 Jbeta primers. Only in-frame clones appear in the TCRdb table, and some are missing; sequencing was by immunoSEQ multiplex PCR. Its listing shows around 100,000 clones. The sample was PBMCs. Receptors were obtained from a middle-aged man in good health and CMV-seropositive.

V is TRBV28 and J is TRBJ1-4; TRBD1 is a possible D gene (6 bases). The V end was cut by 7 bases, the J end by 7 bases, with 19 bases between. Germline V gives CDR1 MDHEN, CDR2 SYDVKM. The CDR3 runs 15 residues. DNA of the CDR3: TGTGCCAGCAACCCGGGACATCAGGAGGTTGAAAAACTGTTTTTT. It encodes CASNPGHQEVEKLFF.

The chain is built from TRBV5-1 and TRBJ2-1; TRBD2 matches 7 bases. The CDR3 totals 17 residues. Germline lookup yields CDR1 SGHRS and CDR2 YFSETQ. V lost 0 bases to trimming and J lost 1 base; unmatched junction nucleotides: 7. The CDR3 coding sequence is TGCGCCAGCAGCTTGGGTAGCGGGCTAGGATCCTACAATGAGCAGTTCTTC. It is translated as CASSLGSGLGSYNEQFF.

This rearrangement joins TRBV5-4 to TRBJ2-1; TRBD2 might be the D (7 bases). Trimming pared 4 bases from V and 7 bases from J, leaving 12 bases between. Germline lookup yields CDR1 SGHNT and CDR2 YYREEE (reference sequence). The length of the CDR3 is 13 residues. CDR3 nucleotides: TGTGCCAGCAGCCCGAGGGGGGGAAATGAGCAGTTCTTC. Amino acid sequence: CASSPRGGNEQFF.

J is TRBJ2-3 and V is TRBV5-1, with D possibly being TRBD1 (5 bases). This CDR3 is built from 17 residues. V lost 2 bases, J lost 0 bases, and 16 bases lay in between. Looked up from germline, CDR1 is SGHRS and CDR2 is YFSETQ. The CDR3 region is CASSFQGPRASTDTQYF. Written as DNA, the CDR3 is TGCGCCAGCAGCTTTCAAGGCCCCAGGGCTAGCACAGATACGCAGTATTTT.

The rearrangement links TRBV5-1 to TRBJ1-3; no clear D. CDR1 and CDR2 (germline): SGHRS, YFSETQ. CDR3 size: 15 residues. V shed 0 bases and J shed 0 bases, with 7 bases lying between them. For the CDR3, the DNA is TGCGCCAGCAGCTTGGGCTCCGGCTCTGGAAACACCATATATTTT. Translation gives CASSLGSGSGNTIYF.

The rearrangement uses TRBV9 and TRBJ1-1, with D possibly matching TRBD1 (5 bases). The V end lost 2 bases, the J end lost 5 bases, and 10 bases lay between the germline ends. Germline loops: CDR1 SGDLS, CDR2 YYNGEE. This CDR3 is built from 13 residues. CDR3 nucleotides: TGTGCCAGCAGCGTTGGGGGGGAGACTGAAGCTTTCTTT. It yields the protein CASSVGGETEAFF.

The gene calls are TRBV4-2 and TRBJ2-7; TRBD2 matches 9 bases. V lost 3 bases, J lost 3 bases, and 3 bases stayed unmatched. Germline V gene sequence: CDR1 LGHNA, CDR2 YNFKEQ. This CDR3 has 14 residues. Here the CDR3 DNA reads TGTGCCAGCAGCCAGCGGGGGGGAGACTACGAGCAGTACTTC. Amino acids: CASSQRGGDYEQYF.

The V and J genes are TRBV9 and TRBJ1-3; D is undetermined. Trimming stripped 2 bases from V and 4 bases from J, with 4 bases between. Germline-derived CDR1 and CDR2 are SGDLS and YYNGEE. The CDR3 covers 12 residues. CDR3: CASSVSGNTIYF. Here the CDR3 DNA reads TGTGCCAGCAGCGTCTCGGGAAACACCATATATTTT.

V and J are TRBV6-5 and TRBJ2-1; 8 bases are a match to TRBD2. The CDR3 consists of 14 residues. V lost 5 bases, J lost 5 bases, and 5 bases stayed unmatched. Germline CDR1 MNHEY, CDR2 SVGAGI. The CDR3, as DNA: TGTGCCAGCAGTCCGAGCGGGAGTAACAATGAGCAGTTCTTC. Protein sequence: CASSPSGSNNEQFF.

The gene calls are TRBV5-6 and TRBJ2-7; TRBD2 matches at 7 bases. Losses at the gene ends were 4 bases for V and 3 bases for J; bases not matched to a gene: 4. This CDR3 comprises 13 residues. CDR1 and CDR2 from the germline V gene are SGHDT and YYEEEE. The CDR3 reads CASSRTSFYEQYF. In DNA form, the CDR3 reads TGTGCCAGCAGCAGGACTAGTTTCTACGAGCAGTACTTC.

V is TRBV7-3 and J is TRBJ2-3; D may be TRBD2 (6 bases). The CDR3 runs 15 residues. CDR1 and CDR2 from the germline V gene are SGHTA and FQGTGA. V was shortened by 1 base and J by 3 bases, with 11 bases between the two germline ends. The CDR3 reads CASSLMPSATDTQYF. The CDR3 nucleotides read TGTGCCAGCAGCTTAATGCCTAGCGCTACAGATACGCAGTATTTT. The entire variable domain, with the rest obtained from reference TRBV7-3 and TRBJ2-3, is as follows: GAGVSQTPSNKVTEKGKYVELRCDPISGHTALYWYRQSLGQGPEFLIYFQGTGAADDSGLPNDRFFAVRPEGSVSTLKIQRTERGDSAVYLCASSLMPSATDTQYFGPGTRLTVL.

This chain uses TRBV27 with TRBJ2-5; the D gene is possibly TRBD1 (6 bases). Trimming shortened V by 3 bases and J by 11 bases, and 16 bases separated the two germline ends. This CDR3 spans 13 amino acids. Per the germline V gene, CDR1 is MNHEY and CDR2 is SMNVEV (reference sequence). The DNA of the CDR3 is TGTGCCAGCAGTTTGGCAGGGGCAAGGGAGCAGTACTTC. Amino acids: CASSLAGAREQYF.

V and J are TRBV5-1 and TRBJ1-6; D unresolved. This CDR3 comprises 15 residues. Germline V gives CDR1 SGHRS, CDR2 YFSETQ. V was pared by 4 bases and J by 0 bases, with 8 bases between. The CDR3 spells CASSEGSSYNSPLHF. The CDR3 coding sequence is TGCGCCAGCAGCGAAGGGAGCTCCTATAATTCACCCCTCCACTTT.

The chain uses TRBV27 and TRBJ2-7; 7 bases fit TRBD2. This CDR3 has 16 amino acids. Germline lookup yields CDR1 MNHEY and CDR2 SMNVEV (reference sequence). Trimming cost V 4 bases and J 3 bases; bases outside gene matches: 12. The CDR3 bases are TGTGCCAGCAGTTCTCCATGGGGGACGGGGGGCTACGAGCAGTACTTC. It specifies CASSSPWGTGGYEQYF.

The chain combines TRBV10-1 with TRBJ2-7, with TRBD1 matching over 7 bases. This CDR3 region has 15 residues. Germline V gives CDR1 WNHNN, CDR2 SYGVQD (reference sequence). Unmatched junction bases numbered 10, after V lost 3 bases and J lost 5 bases. The CDR3 nucleotides read TGCGCCAGCAGTGATTCCAACAGGGGTTTGAACGAGCAGTACTTC. It is translated as CASSDSNRGLNEQYF.

The chain carries TRBV28 and TRBJ1-1; 10 bases agree with TRBD1. The V gene end was trimmed by 6 bases and the J gene end by 6 bases; junction bases not matched to a gene: 10. There are 15 residues in the CDR3. Germline V gene data show CDR1 as MDHEN and CDR2 as SYDVKM. Here the CDR3 DNA reads TGTGCCAGCAGGACAGGGGGCCTAACTTCTTCTGAAGCTTTCTTT. This sequence encodes CASRTGGLTSSEAFF.

The rearrangement joins TRBV10-2 to TRBJ1-1; 7 positions match TRBD1. The germline V gene has CDR1 WSHSY and CDR2 SAAADI. The CDR3 totals 13 residues. V shed 8 bases, J shed 6 bases, and the junction held 9 bases outside the gene matches. Written as DNA, the CDR3 is TGCGCCAGCCTTCAGGGGGTAGGCGCTGAAGCTTTCTTT. Amino acids: CASLQGVGAEAFF.

V is TRBV28 and J is TRBJ2-3, with D tentatively TRBD2 (6 bases). The CDR3 is 14 amino acids. CDR1 and CDR2 from the germline V gene are MDHEN and SYDVKM. V was cut by 4 bases and J by 4 bases, with 12 bases left in between. DNA of the CDR3: TGTGCCAGCAGTTCGGGGGTAGTCTCAGATACGCAGTATTTT. This gives the protein CASSSGVVSDTQYF. The variable domain in full, completed from reference TRBV28 and TRBJ2-3, reads DVKVTQSSRYLVKRTGEKVFLECVQDMDHENMFWYRQDPGLGLRLIYFSYDVKMKEKGDIPEGYSVSREKKERFSLILESASTNQTSMYLCASSSGVVSDTQYFGPGTRLTVL.

V and J are TRBV9 and TRBJ2-2, with TRBD2 matching 10 bases. This CDR3 spans 18 amino acids. Germline CDR1 reads SGDLS; CDR2 reads YYNGEE. Trimming removed 0 bases from V and 7 bases from J; junction bases left unmatched: 12. Written as DNA, the CDR3 is TGTGCCAGCAGCGTAGGTTCCAGCGGGAGGGCGTATAACGGGGAGCTGTTTTTT. The encoded protein is CASSVGSSGRAYNGELFF.

The J gene is TRBJ2-1, the V gene TRBV27; TRBD2 agrees at 11 bases. Germline-derived CDR1 and CDR2 are MNHEY and SMNVEV (reference sequence). V dropped 5 bases and J dropped 1; count of bases not matched to a gene: 7. The CDR3 extends over 17 amino acids. The CDR3 protein is CASSPGTSGESYNEQFF. The CDR3 region has the DNA TGTGCCAGCAGTCCCGGGACTAGCGGTGAGTCCTACAATGAGCAGTTCTTC.

The chain has TRBV13 and TRBJ2-1; 14 bases are a match to TRBD2. Looked up from germline, CDR1 is PRHDT and CDR2 is FYEKMQ (reference sequence). The trim removed 5 bases at V and 12 bases at J, leaving 3 bases unmatched. The CDR3 loop spans 13 amino acids. The CDR3 coding sequence is TGTGCCAGCAGCCCGGGGACTAGCGGGAGGCAGTTCTTC. Translating it yields CASSPGTSGRQFF.

The V call is TRBV23-1, the J call TRBJ1-5; no reliable D call. TRBV23-1 is an ORF, and what it does is uncertain. The CDR3 length is 15 residues. Trimming stripped 0 bases from V and 3 bases from J, with 9 bases between. DNA of the CDR3: TGCGCCAGCAGTCAATCCCCCCGCGACAATCAGCCCCAGCATTTT. Encoded protein: CASSQSPRDNQPQHF.

J is TRBJ2-3 and V is TRBV28, with 8 bases identical to TRBD1. CDR3 length: 13 residues. The V gene's germline CDR1 is MDHEN and CDR2 SYDVKM. V lost 7 bases, J lost 4 bases, and 4 bases stayed unmatched. CDR3 region: CASKTGAPDTQYF. CDR3 in DNA: TGTGCCAGCAAGACAGGGGCTCCAGATACGCAGTATTTT.